This T cell receptor beta chain was recorded in a study of cytomegalovirus exposure and HLA in healthy donors. For the study at large: Genotyping showed roughly 77% of roughly 400 donors falling in the Caucasian-associated ancestry cluster.

The PCR made use of 60 Vbeta and 13 Jbeta primers. TCRdb's table, derived via immunoSEQ multiplex PCR, lists solely in-frame clones and lacks some. The sample shows approximately 72,000 clones, around 82% of them seen only once. CDR3 length equals 14 residues. The V gene lost 0 bases and the J gene lost 7 bases, with 13 bases spanning the gap. Germline V CDR1 and CDR2: SGHTA, FQGNSA. Notes on this clone: Its antigen is unidentified.

Study-wide points: Researchers reported that a few CMV-associated chains were confirmed in vitro as CMV antigen-specific.

The sequenced sample consisted of PBMCs. This chain links TRBV7-2 with TRBJ2-7; D not resolved. The clonotype was recovered from a man aged 18 to 29 in good health and CMV-seronegative. The CDR3 bases are TGTGCCAGCAGCTTAGCGACGTCTTCTAGGGAGCAGTACTTC. The encoded protein is CASSLATSSREQYF.